These 12 T cell receptor beta chains originate from one sample sequenced in a study of CD8 T cells in Susac syndrome. After extraction with the RNeasy kit, roughly 0.45 to 1 ug of the RNA was reverse transcribed using random hexamers. In TCRdb, the immunoSEQ multiplex PCR reads were re-called with MiXCR into one record per CDR3 protein. The sample records approximately 130,000 distinct CDR3 sequences, around 91% being singletons. Sample: CD8+ T cells from PBMCs. The receptors come from a human donor with multiple sclerosis.

This clonotype appeared a single time. V and J are TRBV12-3 or TRBV12-4 and TRBJ2-2; D is undetermined. The CDR3 runs to 14 residues. V was clipped by 2 bases and J by 6 bases, with 10 bases between them. CDR3 in amino acids: CASSLSGPSGELFF. The CDR3 DNA reads as TGTGCCAGCAGTTTATCGGGCCCCTCCGGGGAGCTGTTTTTT.

This rearrangement joins TRBV29-1 to TRBJ2-5, with D tentatively TRBD1 (5 bases). The CDR3 contains 14 residues. V lost 3 bases and J lost 3, with 14 bases in between. Germline V gene lookup returns CDR1 SQVTM and CDR2 ANQGSEA. CDR3 residues: CSVDSGRTKETQYF. The CDR3, as DNA: TGCAGCGTTGACTCAGGACGGACAAAAGAGACCCAGTACTTC.

The chain carries TRBV27 and TRBJ1-3, with unresolved D. Germline CDR1 MNHEY, CDR2 SMNVEV (reference sequence). V was trimmed by 4 bases and J by 0 bases, leaving 10 bases between them. CDR3 length: 15 residues. The CDR3 reads CASSSRGSSGNTIYF. The CDR3 coding sequence is TGTGCCAGCAGTTCAAGAGGGAGCTCTGGAAACACCATATATTTT.

V gene TRBV13 combines with J gene TRBJ1-1; D might be TRBD1 (5 bases). This CDR3 comprises 14 residues. Germline assignment: CDR1 PRHDT and CDR2 FYEKMQ (reference sequence). V gave up 4 bases and J gave up 7 bases, with 16 bases separating them. The CDR3 reads CASSSSLARGEAFF. The CDR3 bases are TGTGCCAGCAGCTCCTCTTTGGCTAGGGGTGAAGCTTTCTTT.

The table lists this clonotype with a count of one. The gene calls are TRBV4-1 and TRBJ2-7; 8 nucleotides match TRBD2. The ends lost 8 bases at V and 7 bases at J; junction bases unmatched: 10. In germline, CDR1 is MGHRA, CDR2 YSYEKL. This CDR3 has 13 amino acids. CDR3 sequence reads: CASSAGGGWEQYF. CDR3 nucleotides: TGCGCCAGCTCGGCGGGGGGCGGGTGGGAGCAGTACTTC.

The chain has TRBV5-1 and TRBJ2-7, with D perhaps TRBD1 (6 bases). This CDR3 is 12 amino acids long. Germline CDR1 SGHRS, CDR2 YFSETQ. Deletions cut 4 bases from V and 7 bases from J, with 12 bases between. DNA for the CDR3: TGCGCCAGCAGCGCGGACAGTAATGAGCAGTACTTC. It yields the protein CASSADSNEQYF.

The chain couples TRBV4-1 to TRBJ2-1; 8 bases align to TRBD1. The V segment lost 6 bases and the J segment 0 bases; nucleotides outside the gene matches: 4. This CDR3 is 15 amino acids long. Germline CDR1 and CDR2: MGHRA and YSYEKL. For the CDR3, the DNA is TGCGCCAGCAGGGACAGGGTTGGCTCCTACAATGAGCAGTTCTTC. Translated, it gives CASRDRVGSYNEQFF.

CDR3 in amino acids: CASSPGPRMGDEQFF. In DNA form, the CDR3 reads TGTGCCAGCAGCCCGGGCCCCCGGATGGGGGATGAGCAGTTCTTC. This chain connects TRBV3-1 to TRBJ2-1, with D perhaps TRBD1 or TRBD2 (5 bases each). Germline CDR1 reads LGHDT; CDR2 reads YNNKEL (reference sequence). The length of the CDR3 is 15 residues. Trimming took 4 bases from V and 8 from J, leaving 18 bases between them.

DNA of the CDR3: TGTGCCAGCAGTGAGTTAGGTACAGGGTACGAGCAGTACTTC. Amino acids: CASSELGTGYEQYF. This chain uses TRBV25-1 with TRBJ2-7; possibly TRBD1 for D (6 bases). The CDR3 loop spans 14 amino acids. Trimming stripped 3 bases from V and 4 bases from J, with 13 bases between. Germline assignment: CDR1 MGHDK and CDR2 SYGVNS.

The chain combines TRBV27 with TRBJ2-2; 10 nucleotides agree with TRBD2. The junction had 4 bases not matched to a gene; V was cut back by 3 bases and J by 3 bases. Germline values: CDR1 MNHEY, CDR2 SMNVEV (reference sequence). CDR3 size: 16 residues. The CDR3 sequence: CASSFLAGEYTGELFF. CDR3 DNA sequence: TGTGCCAGCAGTTTCCTAGCGGGGGAATACACCGGGGAGCTGTTTTTT.

V and J are TRBV30 and TRBJ2-7; 8 nucleotides match TRBD1. Looked up from germline, CDR1 is GTSNPN and CDR2 is SVGIG (reference sequence). Trimming at V came to 1 base and at J to 4 bases, leaving 0 bases not matched to a gene. This CDR3 has 12 residues. The DNA of the CDR3 is TGTGCCTGGAGTGACAGGGGGTACGAGCAGTACTTC. Translation: CAWSDRGYEQYF.

V is TRBV5-4 and J is TRBJ1-1; perhaps TRBD1 as D (5 bases). The CDR3 sequence is 13 residues long. The germline V gene has CDR1 SGHNT and CDR2 YYREEE (reference sequence). V was pared by 9 bases and J by 4 bases, with 16 bases between. For the CDR3, the DNA is TGTGCCACCAGAGGGTGGGGGGTCACTGAAGCTTTCTTT. This gives the protein CATRGWGVTEAFF.